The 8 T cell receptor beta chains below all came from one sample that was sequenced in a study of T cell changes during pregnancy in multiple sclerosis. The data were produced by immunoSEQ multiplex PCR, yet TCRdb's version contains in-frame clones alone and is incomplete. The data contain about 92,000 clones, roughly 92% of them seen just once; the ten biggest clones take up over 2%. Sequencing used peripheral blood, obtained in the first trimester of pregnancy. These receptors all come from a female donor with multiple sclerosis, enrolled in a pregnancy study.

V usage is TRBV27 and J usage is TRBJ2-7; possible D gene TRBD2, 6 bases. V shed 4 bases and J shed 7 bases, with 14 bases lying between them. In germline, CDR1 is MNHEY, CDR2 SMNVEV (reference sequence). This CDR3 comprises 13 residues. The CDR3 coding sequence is TGTGCCAGCAGTTACGGGGCAGGGAGGGAGCAGTACTTC. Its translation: CASSYGAGREQYF.

The CDR3, as DNA: TGTGCCAGCAGTCTATCGTTTTCTGACACCGGGACAGCCGATTCCTACGAGCAGTACTTC. It translates to CASSLSFSDTGTADSYEQYF. V gene TRBV28 combines with J gene TRBJ2-7, with 7 bases matching TRBD1. Germline CDR1 is MDHEN and CDR2 is SYDVKM. J lost 1 base, V lost 5 bases, and 23 bases had no gene match. The CDR3 covers 20 residues. The full variable domain, its missing parts supplied by reference TRBV28 and TRBJ2-7, is DVKVTQSSRYLVKRTGEKVFLECVQDMDHENMFWYRQDPGLGLRLIYFSYDVKMKEKGDIPEGYSVSREKKERFSLILESASTNQTSMYLCASSLSFSDTGTADSYEQYFGPGTRLTVT.

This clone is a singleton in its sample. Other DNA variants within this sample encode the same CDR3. The CDR3 DNA reads as TGCGCCAGCAGCTTAACAGGAAGCTACGAGCAGTACTTC. It codes for CASSLTGSYEQYF. The rearrangement joins TRBV5-1 to TRBJ2-7; tentatively, D is TRBD1 (5 bases). Looked up from germline, CDR1 is SGHRS and CDR2 is YFSETQ. This CDR3 contains 13 residues. Trimming removed 2 bases at V and 3 bases at J, with 9 bases between. Looking up the rest from reference TRBV5-1 and TRBJ2-7 gives the full variable domain: KAGVTQTPRYLIKTRGQQVTLSCSPISGHRSVSWYQQTPGQGLQFLFEYFSETQRNKGNFPGRFSGRQFSNSRSEMNVSTLELGDSALYLCASSLTGSYEQYFGPGTRLTVT.

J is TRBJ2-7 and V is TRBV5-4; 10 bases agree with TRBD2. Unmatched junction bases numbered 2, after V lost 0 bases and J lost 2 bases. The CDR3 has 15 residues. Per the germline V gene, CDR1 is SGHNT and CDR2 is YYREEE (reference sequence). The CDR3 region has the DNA TGTGCCAGCAGCTTGGGAGCGGGAGGGACCTACGAGCAGTACTTC. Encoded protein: CASSLGAGGTYEQYF.

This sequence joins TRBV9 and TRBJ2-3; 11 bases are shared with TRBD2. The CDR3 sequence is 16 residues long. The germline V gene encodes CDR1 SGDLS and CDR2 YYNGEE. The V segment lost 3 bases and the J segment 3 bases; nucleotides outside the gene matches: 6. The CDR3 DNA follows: TGTGCCAGCAGCGGCAGCTCTAGCGGGAGGACAGATACGCAGTATTTT. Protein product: CASSGSSSGRTDTQYF.

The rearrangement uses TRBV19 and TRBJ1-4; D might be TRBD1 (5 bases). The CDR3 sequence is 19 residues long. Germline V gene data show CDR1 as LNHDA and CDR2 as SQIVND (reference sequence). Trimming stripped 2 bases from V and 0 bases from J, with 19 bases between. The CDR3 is CASSIIGGDLIATNEKLFF. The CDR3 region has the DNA TGTGCCAGTAGTATAATCGGAGGGGACCTCATTGCAACTAATGAAAAACTGTTTTTT. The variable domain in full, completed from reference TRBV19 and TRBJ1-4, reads DGGITQSPKYLFRKEGQNVTLSCEQNLNHDAMYWYRQDPGQGLRLIYYSQIVNDFQKGDIAEGYSVSREKKESFPLTVTSAQKNPTAFYLCASSIIGGDLIATNEKLFFGSGTQLSVL.

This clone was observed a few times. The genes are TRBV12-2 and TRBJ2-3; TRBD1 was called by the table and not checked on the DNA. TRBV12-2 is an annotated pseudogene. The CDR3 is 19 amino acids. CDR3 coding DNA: TGTGCAAGTCGCTCCGGACAGGATTCTAGCGAGACTAGCACAGATACGCAGTATTTT. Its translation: CASRSGQDSSETSTDTQYF.

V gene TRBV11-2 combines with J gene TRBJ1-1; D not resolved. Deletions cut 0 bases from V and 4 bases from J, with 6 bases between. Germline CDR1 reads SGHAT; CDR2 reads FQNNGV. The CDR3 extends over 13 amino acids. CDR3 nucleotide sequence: TGTGCCAGCAGCTTAGATCCCTTCACTGAAGCTTTCTTT. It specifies CASSLDPFTEAFF.